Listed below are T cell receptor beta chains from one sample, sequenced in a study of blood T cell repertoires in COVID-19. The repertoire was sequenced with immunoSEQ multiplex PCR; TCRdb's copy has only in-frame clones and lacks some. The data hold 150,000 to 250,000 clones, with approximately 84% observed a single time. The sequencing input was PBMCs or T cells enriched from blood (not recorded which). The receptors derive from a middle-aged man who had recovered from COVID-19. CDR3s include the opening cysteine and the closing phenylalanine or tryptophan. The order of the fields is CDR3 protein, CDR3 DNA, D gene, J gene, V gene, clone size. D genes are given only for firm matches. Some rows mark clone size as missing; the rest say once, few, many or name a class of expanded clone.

cdr3_aa: CASSGVARPETQYF
cdr3_nt: TGTGCCAGCAGCGGCGTAGCTCGGCCTGAAACGCAGTATTTT
d_call: -
j_call: TRBJ2-3
v_call: TRBV6-4
clone_size: -

cdr3_aa: CASSRVRLGGGPTDTQYF
cdr3_nt: TGTGCCAGCAGCCGGGTCCGTCTTGGCGGGGGACCCACAGATACGCAGTATTTT
d_call: TRBD2
j_call: TRBJ2-3
v_call: TRBV4-2
clone_size: -

cdr3_aa: CASSYDTGNTIYF
cdr3_nt: TGTGCCAGCAGTTATGACACTGGAAACACCATATATTTT
d_call: -
j_call: TRBJ1-3
v_call: TRBV6-5
clone_size: -

cdr3_aa: CAWSVWQGGALETQYF
cdr3_nt: TGTGCCTGGAGTGTATGGCAAGGGGGGGCCTTAGAGACCCAGTACTTC
d_call: -
j_call: TRBJ2-5
v_call: TRBV30
clone_size: -

cdr3_aa: CATPRRAGRTEAFF
cdr3_nt: TGTGCCACCCCCCGTAGAGCAGGGCGGACTGAAGCTTTCTTT
d_call: -
j_call: TRBJ1-1
v_call: TRBV5-8
clone_size: -

cdr3_aa: CASSGQPIHYSNQPQHF
cdr3_nt: TGTGCCAGCAGTGGGCAGCCTATCCACTATAGCAATCAGCCCCAGCATTTT
d_call: -
j_call: TRBJ1-5
v_call: TRBV2
clone_size: -

cdr3_aa: CAISESFSGQGPPGELFF
cdr3_nt: TGTGCCATCAGTGAGTCTTTTTCGGGACAGGGGCCCCCCGGGGAGCTGTTTTTT
d_call: TRBD1
j_call: TRBJ2-2
v_call: TRBV10-3
clone_size: -

cdr3_aa: CAIASGGMGYTF
cdr3_nt: TGTGCCATCGCTAGCGGGGGGATGGGCTACACCTTC
d_call: -
j_call: TRBJ1-2
v_call: TRBV10-3
clone_size: once

cdr3_aa: CASRYTGDGRTEAFF
cdr3_nt: TGTGCCAGCAGGTACACAGGAGACGGAAGAACTGAAGCTTTCTTT
d_call: -
j_call: TRBJ1-1
v_call: TRBV6-6
clone_size: -

cdr3_aa: CASSVAQGASQGYTF
cdr3_nt: TGTGCCAGCAGCGTAGCCCAGGGGGCTTCTCAGGGCTACACCTTC
d_call: TRBD1
j_call: TRBJ1-2
v_call: TRBV9
clone_size: once

cdr3_aa: CASSLKAGFSNSPLHF
cdr3_nt: TGTGCCAGCAGTCTCAAAGCGGGTTTTAGTAATTCACCCCTCCACTTT
d_call: -
j_call: TRBJ1-6
v_call: TRBV27
clone_size: -

cdr3_aa: CASSQDRGVYTEAFF
cdr3_nt: TGTGCCAGCAGCCAGGACAGGGGGGTATACACTGAAGCTTTCTTT
d_call: TRBD1
j_call: TRBJ1-1
v_call: TRBV13
clone_size: -

cdr3_aa: CASSLGLTGSVGKLFF
cdr3_nt: TGTGCCAGCAGCTTAGGCTTGACGGGTTCAGTGGGAAAACTGTTTTTT
d_call: -
j_call: TRBJ1-4
v_call: TRBV13
clone_size: -

cdr3_aa: CASRRPLGSQKRGYTF
cdr3_nt: TGTGCCAGCCGCCGCCCCCTCGGCTCCCAGAAGAGGGGCTACACCTTC
d_call: -
j_call: TRBJ1-2
v_call: TRBV25-1
clone_size: -

cdr3_aa: CASSLEEGAAQETQYF
cdr3_nt: TGTGCCAGCAGCTTAGAGGAGGGGGCGGCTCAAGAGACCCAGTACTTC
d_call: -
j_call: TRBJ2-5
v_call: TRBV11-1
clone_size: -

cdr3_aa: CASSLTGSSYEQYF
cdr3_nt: TGTGCCAGCAGCTTGACAGGAAGCTCCTACGAGCAGTACTTC
d_call: -
j_call: TRBJ2-7
v_call: TRBV5-4
clone_size: -

cdr3_aa: CATSDRPSGGAHEQFF
cdr3_nt: TGTGCCACCAGTGATCGTCCTAGCGGGGGGGCGCATGAGCAGTTCTTC
d_call: TRBD2
j_call: TRBJ2-1
v_call: TRBV24-1
clone_size: once

cdr3_aa: CASSRQGEYEQYF
cdr3_nt: TGTGCCAGCTCTCGACAGGGGGAGTACGAGCAGTACTTC
d_call: TRBD1
j_call: TRBJ2-7
v_call: TRBV9
clone_size: -

cdr3_aa: CASSHGTSGGSYEQYF
cdr3_nt: TGTGCCAGCAGCCACGGGACTAGCGGGGGCTCCTACGAGCAGTACTTC
d_call: TRBD2
j_call: TRBJ2-7
v_call: TRBV3-1/TRBV3-2
clone_size: once

cdr3_aa: CASSLLRDRGFEAFF
cdr3_nt: TGTGCCAGCAGTTTACTCCGGGACAGGGGATTTGAAGCTTTCTTT
d_call: TRBD1
j_call: TRBJ1-1
v_call: TRBV28
clone_size: -

cdr3_aa: CASSPTSGGVLQYF
cdr3_nt: TGTGCCAGCAGCCCGACTAGCGGGGGGGTTTTGCAGTACTTC
d_call: TRBD2
j_call: TRBJ2-7
v_call: TRBV27
clone_size: -

cdr3_aa: CASSRGLSEKLFF
cdr3_nt: TGTGCCAGCAGCAGGGGGCTTAGTGAAAAACTGTTTTTT
d_call: TRBD1
j_call: TRBJ1-4
v_call: TRBV2
clone_size: -